The count of the clone carrying this T cell receptor (beta chain) is one. Its antigen is unknown. Germline CDR1 reads SGHVS; CDR2 reads FNYEAQ. Trimming took 1 base from V and 0 from J, leaving 13 bases between them. CDR3 length equals 17 residues. The sample is drawn from a study of cytotoxic CD8 clonotypes in ibrutinib-treated CLL. General study findings and limits: In sustained-remission versus progressing patients, sampling times differed.

Sequencing was performed with immunoSEQ multiplex PCR; in TCRdb, only in-frame clones are kept and a portion is missing. The sample gives approximately 48,000 clones, roughly 57% of which show up once; approximately 29% is in the top ten. V is TRBV7-6 and J is TRBJ1-3; D is unresolved. The sequencing here drew on PBMCs, taken after 12 months of ibrutinib treatment. The TCR originated in a human donor with chronic lymphocytic leukemia. CDR3 protein: CASSLGRGGLSGNTIYF. In DNA, the CDR3 is TGTGCCAGCAGCTTAGGAAGAGGAGGGCTCTCTGGAAACACCATATATTTT.